This section outlines one TCR beta chain sequence together with its context. The target antigen is unknown. The PCR used 60 Vbeta and 13 Jbeta primers. The method was immunoSEQ multiplex PCR; TCRdb's version includes in-frame clones alone and lacks a portion of them. The sample has about 160,000 clones, roughly 80% seen once. CDR1 SEHNR and CDR2 FQNEAQ come from the germline V gene (reference sequence). CDR3 length: 15 amino acids. The ends were cut back, 1 base at V and 1 base at J, with 11 bases in the middle. The data stem from a study of cytomegalovirus exposure and HLA in healthy donors. Study results and limitations: HLA-A and HLA-B allele assignments for most subjects were reportedly predicted accurately using TCR beta sequences. In an earlier analysis, most TCR beta V segments were productive about 90% or about 30% of the time. Compared with the approximately 680-donor mean, an Asian-associated ancestry cluster reportedly had fewer N-insertions, according to a later analysis. The classifier, whose performance was assessed in both the original and validation cohorts, reportedly diagnosed cytomegalovirus status with high specificity and sensitivity.

The sequencing sample was made of PBMCs. This receptor was taken from a woman aged 50 to 60 in good health and CMV-seronegative. V and J are TRBV7-9 and TRBJ2-7; the D gene is possibly TRBD2 (6 bases). CDR3 protein: CASSLESGTSYEQYF. The CDR3 DNA follows: TGTGCCAGCAGCTTAGAATCTGGGACTTCCTACGAGCAGTACTTC.